This TCR beta chain was sequenced in a study of blood T cell repertoires in COVID-19. Looking at the study overall: Sites across the United States, Italy and Spain contributed samples from acute and convalescent COVID-19. The analysed material was cDNA or gDNA that came from T cells, B-cell-depleted T cells, or PBMCs.

Germline-derived CDR1 and CDR2 are SGHRS and YFSETQ. This CDR3 comprises 16 residues. V was trimmed by 1 base and J by 4 bases, leaving 14 bases between them. As originally analysed: Nucleated cell number was recorded as an estimate derived from reference gene primer amplification. Measured with immunoSEQ multiplex PCR; TCRdb has only the in-frame clones, and not every one. That table is the source of V, J and clone size, and D and trimming were worked out from the DNA. Of over 50,000 clones in the sample, about nine tenths were seen once. The sequence derives from a man in his fifties or sixties with active COVID-19. The chain joins TRBV5-1 to TRBJ2-2; no firm D call. Sequenced sample: peripheral blood. In nucleotides, the CDR3 is TGCGCCAGCAGCTTGTCAACGCAGGCCCGCACCGGGGAGCTGTTTTTT. Its translation is CASSLSTQARTGELFF.